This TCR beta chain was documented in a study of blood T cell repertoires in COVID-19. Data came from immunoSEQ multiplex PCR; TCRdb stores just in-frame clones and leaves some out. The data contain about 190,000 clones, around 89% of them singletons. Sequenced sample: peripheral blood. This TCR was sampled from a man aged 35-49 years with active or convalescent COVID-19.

Here the CDR3 DNA reads TGTGCCAGCTCACCCTCGACAGGGAACTACGAGCAGTACTTC. It encodes CASSPSTGNYEQYF. The chain is built from TRBV18 and TRBJ2-7, with TRBD1 identical over 7 bases. J gave up 3 bases and V 3 bases, and 5 bases lay outside the gene matches. This CDR3 contains 14 residues. Germline CDR1 is KGHSH and CDR2 is LQKENI.